These 8 T cell receptor beta chains originate from one sample sequenced in a study of blood T cell repertoires in COVID-19. TCRdb's copy holds only in-frame clones and misses some; the assay was immunoSEQ multiplex PCR. The table shows 65,000 to 80,000 clones, with 90% occurring only once. Specimen: peripheral blood. Receptors were obtained from a human donor in a cohort sampled during active COVID-19.

This clone was recorded once. The rearrangement uses TRBV19 and TRBJ2-7; TRBD2 agrees at 12 bases. This CDR3 is 19 amino acids long. Germline V gives CDR1 LNHDA, CDR2 SQIVND (reference sequence). J gave up 3 bases and V 5 bases, and 17 bases lay outside the gene matches. The CDR3 protein is CASSLRGPGLAGRLYEQYF. In nucleotides, the CDR3 is TGTGCCAGTAGTCTCAGGGGGCCTGGACTAGCGGGACGTCTCTACGAGCAGTACTTC.

Here the CDR3 DNA reads TGTGCCAGCAGCCCCGGGACTAGCGGGAGGGCCAACAATGAGCAGTTCTTC. Translating it yields CASSPGTSGRANNEQFF. The chain has TRBV6-4 and TRBJ2-1; 16 bases fit TRBD2. The length of the CDR3 is 17 residues. Germline CDR1 MRHNA, CDR2 SNTAGT. Trimming at V came to 6 bases and at J to 5 bases, leaving 7 bases not matched to a gene.

This clone was detected once. The rearrangement links TRBV5-4 to TRBJ1-2; 7 bases align to TRBD1. The CDR3 is 14 residues long. Trimming at V came to 0 bases and at J to 8 bases, leaving 7 bases not matched to a gene. From germline, CDR1 is SGHNT and CDR2 YYREEE (reference sequence). As DNA, the CDR3 is TGTGCCAGCAGCTTGGACGGACAGGTCCTAGGCTACACCTTC. It specifies CASSLDGQVLGYTF.

The chain links TRBV19 to TRBJ1-3; tentatively, D is TRBD1 (5 bases). CDR1 and CDR2 (germline): LNHDA, SQIVND (reference sequence). V was shortened by 5 bases and J by 4 bases, with 9 bases between the two germline ends. The CDR3 loop spans 13 amino acids. CDR3 DNA: TGTGCCAGTAGTCAAAGGGGCGGAAACACCATATATTTT. It yields the protein CASSQRGGNTIYF.

The chain is built from TRBV30 and TRBJ2-7, with 7 bases that match TRBD2. CDR1 is GTSNPN and CDR2 is SVGIG in the germline V gene (reference sequence). The CDR3 loop spans 14 amino acids. Trimming at V came to 2 bases and at J to 0 bases, leaving 4 bases not matched to a gene. CDR3 protein: CAWSPGLSSYEQYF. The CDR3 DNA reads TGTGCCTGGAGTCCGGGACTAAGCTCCTACGAGCAGTACTTC.

The chain has TRBV5-1 and TRBJ2-7; D is undetermined. The CDR3 covers 15 residues. V was cut by 0 bases and J by 0 bases, with 10 bases left in between. Germline CDR1 is SGHRS and CDR2 is YFSETQ. CDR3 in amino acids: CASSLAVQSSYEQYF. CDR3 in DNA: TGCGCCAGCAGCTTGGCCGTACAGAGCTCCTACGAGCAGTACTTC.

J is TRBJ2-3 and V is TRBV29-1, with 7 nucleotides matching TRBD1. Germline assignment: CDR1 SQVTM and CDR2 ANQGSEA. CDR3 length: 12 residues. Germline trimming cut 5 bases from V and 7 bases from J; bases unmatched to any gene: 6. In DNA form, the CDR3 reads TGCAGCGTTCGGGACAGTCAGAATACGCAGTATTTT. Amino acid sequence: CSVRDSQNTQYF.

The chain carries TRBV28 and TRBJ2-5; possibly TRBD2 for D (6 bases). The CDR3 consists of 15 residues. Trimming pared 5 bases from V and 4 bases from J, leaving 17 bases between. Per the germline V gene, CDR1 is MDHEN and CDR2 is SYDVKM. CDR3 nucleotide sequence: TGTGCCAGCAGTGTCATAGCGGTCCCAAGAGAGACCCAGTACTTC. Translation gives CASSVIAVPRETQYF.